Below, 32 T cell receptor beta chains from the same sample are listed, as sequenced in a study of shared clonotypes between healthy human individuals. Generated by immunoSEQ multiplex PCR, the TCRdb table keeps only in-frame clones and is missing some. The table records about 450,000 clones, roughly 77% of them present only once. Material: PBMCs. The receptors here all came from a woman between 35 and 50 years old in good health. Some clones in this sample may be carry-over from other donors' samples.

The gene calls are TRBV7-9 and TRBJ2-5, with 10 bases matching TRBD1. CDR1 and CDR2 from the germline V gene are SEHNR and FQNEAQ (reference sequence). Trimming removed 7 bases from V and 2 bases from J; junction bases left unmatched: 13. This CDR3 comprises 17 residues. CDR3 in DNA: TGTGCCAGCACCGCGAGCCGGGACAGGGGCCCACAAGAGACCCAGTACTTC. It encodes CASTASRDRGPQETQYF.

This clone was seen more than once but under ten times. The chain couples TRBV27 to TRBJ2-7; D is unresolved. This CDR3 comprises 14 residues. Between the trimmed V and J ends, which lost 2 bases and 3 bases, there was a span of 11 bases. Germline V CDR1 and CDR2: MNHEY, SMNVEV (reference sequence). CDR3 region: CASSLKSDRYEQYF. CDR3 bases: TGTGCCAGCAGTTTAAAGTCAGACCGCTACGAGCAGTACTTC.

This chain uses TRBV5-1 with TRBJ2-7; TRBD2 agrees at 10 bases. The germline V gene encodes CDR1 SGHRS and CDR2 YFSETQ. The J segment lost 2 bases and the V segment lost 2 bases, leaving 1 base of the junction unmatched. The CDR3 runs to 14 residues. The CDR3 sequence is CASSLAGGTYEQYF. DNA for the CDR3: TGCGCCAGCAGCTTAGCGGGAGGGACCTACGAGCAGTACTTC.

The chain employs TRBV6-1 and TRBJ1-3; no reliable D call. The CDR3 runs 14 residues. Germline assignment: CDR1 MNHNS and CDR2 SASEGT. With 3 bases removed from V and 0 bases from J, the gap between germline ends came to 6 bases. CDR3 region: CASSDGASGNTIYF. The CDR3 nucleotides are TGTGCCAGCAGTGACGGAGCCTCTGGAAACACCATATATTTT.

The V and J genes are TRBV11-2 and TRBJ2-3; D perhaps matches TRBD2 (6 bases). Germline CDR1 is SGHAT and CDR2 is FQNNGV. Trimming removed 5 bases from V and 2 bases from J, with 17 bases in between. The CDR3 sequence is 16 residues long. The CDR3 loop reads CASSPGVQVITDTQYF. DNA for the CDR3: TGTGCCAGCAGCCCGGGAGTTCAGGTGATCACAGATACGCAGTATTTT.

This clone has a count of ten or more. The J gene is TRBJ2-3, the V gene TRBV7-9, with 7 nucleotides matching TRBD2. The length of the CDR3 is 16 residues. CDR1 is SEHNR and CDR2 is FQNEAQ in the germline V gene (reference sequence). The ends lost 4 bases at V and 6 bases at J; junction bases unmatched: 13. The CDR3 reads CASSSGLGMMADTQYF. CDR3 bases: TGTGCCAGCAGCTCTGGACTAGGTATGATGGCGGATACGCAGTATTTT.

This clone was picked up a small number of times. The chain combines TRBV5-1 with TRBJ2-1, with 9 bases identical to TRBD2. The germline V gene encodes CDR1 SGHRS and CDR2 YFSETQ. V dropped 5 bases and J dropped 1; count of bases not matched to a gene: 4. This CDR3 contains 15 residues. In DNA, the CDR3 is TGCGCCAGCAGTATAGCGGGAGAGTCCTACAATGAGCAGTTCTTC. Amino acid sequence: CASSIAGESYNEQFF.

The chain recombines TRBV30 with TRBJ1-3, with D unresolved. The length of the CDR3 is 13 residues. The germline V gene has CDR1 GTSNPN and CDR2 SVGIG (reference sequence). With 1 base removed from V and 4 bases from J, the gap between germline ends came to 8 bases. The CDR3 DNA reads TGTGCCTGGAGTGCTTCCACAGGAAACACCATATATTTT. Encoded protein: CAWSASTGNTIYF.

The J gene is TRBJ1-5, the V gene TRBV2; D gene uncertain. Germline CDR1 and CDR2: SNHLY and FYNNEI. The V end was cut by 7 bases, the J end by 2 bases, with 6 bases between. The CDR3 is 12 residues long. The CDR3 DNA is TGTGCCAGCACCAGCCGCAATCAGCCCCAGCATTTT. The encoded protein is CASTSRNQPQHF.

CDR3 nucleotide sequence: TGTGCCAGCAGCTTGGGACTACTCAGCACAGATACGCAGTATTTT. This sequence encodes CASSLGLLSTDTQYF. This chain links TRBV11-3 with TRBJ2-3; 7 nucleotides align to TRBD2. CDR3 length equals 15 residues. The J segment lost 0 bases and the V segment lost 3 bases, leaving 3 bases of the junction unmatched. CDR1 is SGHNT, CDR2 YENEEA, per germline.

The chain recombines TRBV7-2 with TRBJ2-7, with 9 nucleotides matching TRBD2. Germline loops: CDR1 SGHTA, CDR2 FQGNSA. The V and J ends lost 3 bases and 4 bases, in that order; junction bases with no gene match: 4. This CDR3 region has 14 residues. DNA for the CDR3: TGTGCCAGCAGCTTGGGCGGGAGGGGGTACGAGCAGTACTTC. Translated, it gives CASSLGGRGYEQYF.

The chain joins TRBV29-1 to TRBJ1-1; D call uncertain. CDR3 size: 14 residues. V shed 1 base and J shed 1 base, with 10 bases lying between them. Germline V gene sequence: CDR1 SQVTM, CDR2 ANQGSEA. The CDR3 sequence: CSVEGASPNTEAFF. The CDR3 DNA is TGCAGCGTTGAAGGGGCAAGCCCGAACACTGAAGCTTTCTTT.

The chain links TRBV11-2 to TRBJ2-7; no reliable D call. The CDR3 sequence is 12 residues long. V lost 1 base and J lost 7, with 8 bases in between. In germline, CDR1 is SGHAT, CDR2 FQNNGV. CDR3 nucleotides: TGTGCCAGCAGCTTAGCCCCCGGGGAGCAGTACTTC. Residues: CASSLAPGEQYF.

The chain links TRBV5-1 to TRBJ2-3; D ambiguous. Germline V gene lookup returns CDR1 SGHRS and CDR2 YFSETQ. Trimming shortened V by 2 bases and J by 5 bases, and 15 bases separated the two germline ends. The CDR3 is 15 amino acids. The CDR3 loop reads CASSLRPSQGDTQYF. DNA for the CDR3: TGCGCCAGCAGCTTACGGCCCAGCCAAGGAGATACGCAGTATTTT.

This chain uses TRBV9 with TRBJ2-1; D uncertain. Germline V lookup: CDR1 SGDLS, CDR2 YYNGEE. V gave up 0 bases and J gave up 2 bases, with 3 bases separating them. CDR3 length equals 13 residues. This CDR3 is CASSVAPYNEQFF. The CDR3 coding sequence is TGTGCCAGCAGCGTAGCTCCCTACAATGAGCAGTTCTTC.

V is TRBV11-2 and J is TRBJ2-5, with D perhaps TRBD2 (6 bases). Germline-derived CDR1 and CDR2 are SGHAT and FQNNGV. V gave up 1 base and J gave up 2 bases, with 17 bases separating them. This CDR3 comprises 17 residues. The CDR3 region is CASSLAARAGGQETQYF. The CDR3 nucleotides are TGTGCCAGCAGCTTAGCGGCGCGGGCTGGGGGGCAAGAGACCCAGTACTTC. The complete variable domain, with remaining parts taken from reference TRBV11-2 and TRBJ2-5, reads EAGVAQSPRYKIIEKRQSVAFWCNPISGHATLYWYQQILGQGPKLLIQFQNNGVVDDSQLPKDRFSAERLKGVDSTLKIQPAKLEDSAVYLCASSLAARAGGQETQYFGPGTRLLVL.

This clone appeared many times. V and J are TRBV7-6 and TRBJ1-1, with D unclear. Per germline, CDR1 SGHVS and CDR2 FNYEAQ. Between the trimmed V and J ends, which lost 4 bases and 7 bases, there was a span of 10 bases. The CDR3 covers 12 residues. The CDR3 loop reads CASSSLWGEAFF. DNA of the CDR3: TGTGCCAGCAGCTCCTTATGGGGTGAAGCTTTCTTT.

The rearrangement links TRBV4-2 to TRBJ2-5, with 8 bases lining up with TRBD2. The germline CDR1 and CDR2 sequences are LGHNA and YNFKEQ. This CDR3 is 17 amino acids long. Trimming cost V 0 bases and J 4 bases; bases outside gene matches: 10. The CDR3 region is CASSQETVSGKGETQYF. The DNA of the CDR3 is TGTGCCAGCAGCCAAGAAACGGTTAGCGGGAAGGGAGAGACCCAGTACTTC.

In the case of this clone: The same CDR3 can be traced to other DNA sequences in this sample. The chain carries TRBV7-7 and TRBJ2-7; 10 bases match TRBD1. Trimming at V came to 3 bases and at J to 3 bases, leaving 5 bases not matched to a gene. Germline CDR1 is SSHAT and CDR2 is FNYEAQ (reference sequence). The CDR3 is made up of 15 amino acids. The chain's CDR3 is CASSLRTGGFYEQYF. The CDR3 region has the DNA TGTGCCAGCAGCTTGCGGACAGGGGGGTTCTACGAGCAGTACTTC.

The CDR3 nucleotides are TGTGCCAGCAGCCCGGACAGGATTTCCTACGAGCAGTACTTC. Translating gives CASSPDRISYEQYF. V usage is TRBV6-6 and J usage is TRBJ2-7, with 7 bases identical to TRBD1. Germline values: CDR1 MNHNY, CDR2 SVGAGI (reference sequence). Trimming took 6 bases from V and 1 from J; bases not matched to a gene: 6. This CDR3 region has 14 residues.

The J gene is TRBJ2-1, the V gene TRBV28; 7 bases align to TRBD2. Germline lookup yields CDR1 MDHEN and CDR2 SYDVKM. V was clipped by 5 bases and J by 3 bases; unmatched bases: 7. The CDR3 has 15 amino acids. DNA of the CDR3: TGTGCCAGCAGTCGTTGGGGGGAGGGCTACAATGAGCAGTTCTTC. Translation: CASSRWGEGYNEQFF.

This chain connects TRBV5-6 to TRBJ1-6; 8 positions agree with TRBD1. The CDR3 extends over 15 amino acids. V gave up 3 bases and J gave up 10 bases; unmatched junction bases: 9. Germline-derived CDR1 and CDR2 are SGHDT and YYEEEE. DNA of the CDR3: TGTGCCAGCAGCTCCGAGACAGGGGCCTACTCACCCCTCCACTTT. It encodes CASSSETGAYSPLHF.

The chain links TRBV10-2 to TRBJ2-1; D unresolved. Trimming stripped 3 bases from V and 2 bases from J, with 17 bases between. CDR1 is WSHSY, CDR2 SAAADI, per germline. The CDR3 has 17 amino acids. CDR3 nucleotide sequence: TGCGCCAGCAGTGATGGGCCGCGGTTAACACCCTACAATGAGCAGTTCTTC. Residues: CASSDGPRLTPYNEQFF.

This clone was picked up one time. The chain employs TRBV2 and TRBJ2-1, with 8 positions matching TRBD2. The germline CDR1 and CDR2 sequences are SNHLY and FYNNEI. The CDR3 length is 16 residues. The junction had 8 bases not matched to a gene; V was cut back by 0 bases and J by 7 bases. CDR3 in amino acids: CASSEASRAGVNEQFF. CDR3 sequence (DNA): TGTGCCAGCAGTGAAGCGTCTCGAGCGGGAGTGAATGAGCAGTTCTTC.

The genes are TRBV9 and TRBJ2-7; 7 positions agree with TRBD2. CDR3 size: 14 residues. With 0 bases clipped from V and 2 bases from J, the junction kept 2 bases outside the gene matches. Per germline, CDR1 SGDLS and CDR2 YYNGEE. Here the CDR3 DNA reads TGTGCCAGCAGCGTAGGTGCGGGAGCCTACGAGCAGTACTTC. This codes for CASSVGAGAYEQYF.

This clone was observed once. The CDR3 sequence: CASSFDESSYEQYF. The DNA for the CDR3 is TGTGCCAGTAGTTTCGATGAGAGCTCCTACGAGCAGTACTTC. The chain combines TRBV19 with TRBJ2-7; no clear D gene. CDR1 and CDR2 (germline): LNHDA, SQIVND (reference sequence). V lost 5 bases and J 0 bases, leaving 11 bases between the germline ends. There are 14 residues in the CDR3.

The chain links TRBV29-1 to TRBJ2-4; 9 nucleotides line up with TRBD1. The V and J ends lost 0 bases and 4 bases, in that order; junction bases with no gene match: 4. CDR1 is SQVTM and CDR2 is ANQGSEA in the germline V gene. The CDR3 extends over 15 amino acids. CDR3 sequence (DNA): TGCAGCGTTGAAGATGGGGGGACAGGGAAAAACATTCAGTACTTC. It specifies CSVEDGGTGKNIQYF.

Concerning this clone: At the DNA level, this CDR3 is encoded by other sequences in the same sample as well. The chain is built from TRBV18 and TRBJ2-5; no definite D call. Trimming cost V 4 bases and J 2 bases, with 2 bases left between them. This CDR3 is 11 amino acids long. The germline gives CDR1 KGHSH, CDR2 LQKENI. The CDR3 reads CASSLQETQYF. CDR3 nucleotides: TGTGCCAGCTCACTGCAAGAGACCCAGTACTTC. Full variable domain (remainder filled in from reference TRBV18 and TRBJ2-5): NAGVMQNPRHLVRRRGQEARLRCSPMKGHSHVYWYRQLPEEGLKFMVYLQKENIIDESGMPKERFSAEFPKEGPSILRIQQVVRGDSAAYFCASSLQETQYFGPGTRLLVL.

This clone was found once. The chain combines TRBV5-1 with TRBJ2-2; 10 nucleotides agree with TRBD2. The CDR3 spans 16 residues. Per germline, CDR1 SGHRS and CDR2 YFSETQ. Trimming removed 4 bases from V and 5 bases from J; junction bases left unmatched: 8. This CDR3 is CASSPPGLAMTGELFF. The DNA for the CDR3 is TGCGCCAGCAGCCCCCCGGGACTAGCGATGACCGGGGAGCTGTTTTTT.

The chain links TRBV4-3 to TRBJ2-1; TRBD2 agrees at 7 bases. The germline CDR1 and CDR2 sequences are LGHNA and YSLEER. CDR3 length: 16 amino acids. V shed 0 bases, J shed 5 bases, and the junction held 7 bases outside the gene matches. The CDR3 coding sequence is TGCGCCAGCAGCCAAGATTGGGGGGAGGGTAACAATGAGCAGTTCTTC. Its translation is CASSQDWGEGNNEQFF.

The chain combines TRBV27 with TRBJ1-4; D gene ambiguous. The CDR3 spans 13 residues. Trimming pared 3 bases from V and 8 bases from J, leaving 10 bases between. CDR1 is MNHEY and CDR2 is SMNVEV in the germline V gene (reference sequence). The CDR3 region has the DNA TGTGCCAGCAGTTTTAACTTAGGGGAAAAACTGTTTTTT. Encoded protein: CASSFNLGEKLFF.

V is TRBV9 and J is TRBJ2-7; a possible D gene is TRBD2 (5 bases). The CDR3 loop spans 12 amino acids. Trimming cost V 4 bases and J 7 bases, with 12 bases left between them. Per the germline V gene, CDR1 is SGDLS and CDR2 is YYNGEE. The CDR3 bases are TGTGCCAGCAGCCCCCGAGGCGGGGAGCAGTACTTC. Translated, it gives CASSPRGGEQYF.